Listed here are 26 T cell receptor beta chains from one sample, sequenced in a study of CD8+CD57+ T cells in acquired aplastic anemia. By flow cytometry, patients selected for sequencing had shown an expansion of CD8+CD57+ cells. CDR3 and TCR beta VDJ profiling relied on a genomic DNA template. TCRdb redid the calling of the reads with MiXCR, one entry per CDR3 protein. The table includes 150,000 to 180,000 distinct CDR3 sequences, around half detected once. Sequenced sample: sorted CD4+, CD8+, or CD8+CD57+ T cells (not recorded which) from PBMCs. These receptors all stem from a human donor with aplastic anemia.

Regarding this clonotype: One base away lies a much larger clone, so this may be a sequencing read error. This rearrangement joins TRBV11-2 to TRBJ2-5, with TRBD1 as a possible D gene (8 bases). Per the germline V gene, CDR1 is SGHAT and CDR2 is FQNNGV. The CDR3 length is 18 residues. Trimming removed 3 bases at V and 9 bases at J, with 29 bases between. CDR3 nucleotide sequence: TGTGCCAGCAGCTTGGGTCACAGGGGGGGTTTTTTAAAGGAGGCCCAGTACTTC. Translated, it gives CASSLGHRGGFLKEAQYF.

In its sample, this clonotype was seen many times. CDR3 amino acids: CASSARGSSYNEQFF. The CDR3 bases are TGTGCCAGCAGCGCCCGGGGAAGCTCCTACAATGAGCAGTTCTTC. The J gene is TRBJ2-1, the V gene TRBV9, with D perhaps TRBD2 (5 bases). Trimming pared 3 bases from V and 0 bases from J, leaving 10 bases between. The CDR3 is 15 residues long. Looked up from germline, CDR1 is SGDLS and CDR2 is YYNGEE.

The chain is built from TRBV7-9 and TRBJ2-5; possible D gene TRBD1, 5 bases. Germline lookup yields CDR1 SEHNR and CDR2 FQNEAQ (reference sequence). V lost 5 bases, J lost 10 bases, and 11 bases lay in between. The CDR3 is made up of 11 amino acids. The CDR3 DNA reads TGTGCCAGCAGCGGGGCAGGAGACCAGTACTTC. Protein: CASSGAGDQYF.

This clonotype was detected ten times or more. The chain is built from TRBV6-4 and TRBJ2-3, with D possibly TRBD2 on 5 matching bases. V was pared by 2 bases and J by 3 bases, with 15 bases between. This CDR3 comprises 16 residues. Germline V gene data show CDR1 as MRHNA and CDR2 as SNTAGT. The CDR3 sequence: CASSDQLVSRTDTQYF. The CDR3 coding sequence is TGTGCCAGCAGTGACCAACTAGTGAGTAGAACAGATACGCAGTATTTT.

There are a few counts of this clonotype. This chain uses TRBV24-1 with TRBJ2-7, with TRBD1 as a possible D gene (5 bases). The ends were cut back, 2 bases at V and 3 bases at J, with 16 bases in the middle. CDR1 and CDR2 (germline): KGHDR, SFDVKD. The CDR3 is 16 residues long. CDR3 DNA: TGTGCCACCAGTGATTCGTCCCTTAGGGGATTCTACGAGCAGTACTTC. It translates to CATSDSSLRGFYEQYF.

Details on this clonotype: This may come from a read error, since a much larger clone is one base off. The chain uses TRBV10-3 and TRBJ2-5; D is uncertain. The germline CDR1 and CDR2 sequences are ENHRY and SYGVKD. Trimming shortened V by 4 bases and J by 2 bases, and 2 bases separated the two germline ends. The CDR3 runs to 11 residues. This CDR3 is CAISAQETQYF. CDR3 nucleotide sequence: TGTGCCATCAGTGCACAAGAGACCCAGTACTTC.

The chain links TRBV27 to TRBJ1-6; no firm D call. The CDR3 spans 13 residues. V gave up 5 bases and J gave up 7 bases, with 9 bases separating them. Germline assignment: CDR1 MNHEY and CDR2 SMNVEV (reference sequence). The CDR3 protein is CASSTLGNSPLHF. The CDR3 DNA sequence: TGTGCCAGCAGTACTCTCGGAAATTCACCCCTCCACTTT.

This clonotype turned up a few times. V gene TRBV4-2 combines with J gene TRBJ2-1, with a possible D match to TRBD1 (6 bases). The CDR3 is made up of 19 amino acids. CDR1 is LGHNA, CDR2 YNFKEQ, per germline. V was trimmed by 1 base and J by 4 bases, leaving 23 bases between them. The CDR3 here is CASSQVPQGSVGGYNEQFF. The DNA of the CDR3 is TGTGCCAGCAGCCAAGTCCCGCAGGGGTCGGTAGGTGGGTACAATGAGCAGTTCTTC.

The rearrangement uses TRBV12-3 or TRBV12-4 and TRBJ2-7, with 7 positions matching TRBD1. CDR3 length equals 13 residues. J gave up 5 bases and V 5 bases, and 6 bases lay outside the gene matches. As DNA, the CDR3 is TGTGCCAGCAGTCAGGGGACAGCCAACGAGCAGTACTTC. Its translation: CASSQGTANEQYF.

This clonotype was counted many times. The chain joins TRBV27 to TRBJ2-3; D is perhaps TRBD1 (6 bases). The germline V gene encodes CDR1 MNHEY and CDR2 SMNVEV (reference sequence). The CDR3 contains 14 residues. V was shortened by 4 bases and J by 2 bases, with 10 bases between the two germline ends. CDR3 in amino acids: CASSWGRATDTQYF. CDR3 DNA: TGTGCCAGCAGTTGGGGGCGCGCCACAGATACGCAGTATTTT.

This clonotype was counted between two and nine times. The chain employs TRBV7-2 and TRBJ1-5; D remains ambiguous. V lost 5 bases and J 7 bases, leaving 12 bases between the germline ends. Per the germline V gene, CDR1 is SGHTA and CDR2 is FQGNSA. The CDR3 covers 13 residues. CDR3 nucleotides: TGTGCCAGCAGCGCGCAGGTAGCCCAGCCCCAGCATTTT. It encodes CASSAQVAQPQHF. Drawing the rest from reference TRBV7-2 and TRBJ1-5, the complete variable domain is GAGVSQSPSNKVTEKGKDVELRCDPISGHTALYWYRQSLGQGLEFLIYFQGNSAPDKSGLPSDRFSAERTGGSVSTLTIQRTQQEDSAVYLCASSAQVAQPQHFGDGTRLSIL.

Only a few counts were recorded for this clonotype. This rearrangement joins TRBV15 to TRBJ1-1; TRBD1 matches 9 bases. This CDR3 comprises 14 residues. Germline assignment: CDR1 LNHNV and CDR2 YYDKDF (reference sequence). The V gene end was trimmed by 6 bases and the J gene end by 1 base; junction bases not matched to a gene: 3. The CDR3 nucleotides are TGTGCCACCAGTCGGGACAGGGAGAACACTGAAGCTTTCTTT. Amino acid sequence: CATSRDRENTEAFF.

This clonotype showed up many times. The V and J genes are TRBV5-6 and TRBJ2-7; the match to TRBD2 covers 7 bases. V lost 4 bases and J lost 2; bases outside the gene matches: 6. Germline-derived CDR1 and CDR2 are SGHDT and YYEEEE. This CDR3 comprises 14 residues. CDR3 sequence (DNA): TGTGCCAGCAGCCCGACCGGGACTACCTACGAGCAGTACTTC. Its translation is CASSPTGTTYEQYF.

With regard to this clonotype: A read error is possible here, since a much larger clone lies one base away. The chain combines TRBV10-3 with TRBJ2-1; the match to TRBD2 covers 10 bases. The CDR3 totals 14 residues. CDR1 and CDR2 (germline): ENHRY, SYGVKD. The CDR3 nucleotides read TGTGCCACCCGACCGACTAGCGGGCACAATGGGCAGTTCTTC. Protein sequence: CATRPTSGHNGQFF.

This clonotype was picked up a small number of times. The rearrangement joins TRBV19 to TRBJ1-2, with 8 nucleotides matching TRBD1. This CDR3 is 15 amino acids long. Germline V gene data show CDR1 as LNHDA and CDR2 as SQIVND (reference sequence). V lost 1 base and J lost 6; bases outside the gene matches: 7. The CDR3 coding sequence is TGTGCCAGTAGTATAGCCCGGACAGGGACCCATGGCTACACCTTC. Protein: CASSIARTGTHGYTF.

The chain links TRBV25-1 to TRBJ2-5; 7 bases fit TRBD1. Germline V gene sequence: CDR1 MGHDK, CDR2 SYGVNS. The CDR3 extends over 14 amino acids. The V segment lost 5 bases and the J segment 5 bases; nucleotides outside the gene matches: 8. CDR3 bases: TGTGCCAGCAGTTCCCTAGACAGGGTTGAGACCCAGTACTTC. Its protein product is CASSSLDRVETQYF.

This clonotype showed up many times. The V gene is TRBV2, the J gene TRBJ2-1; TRBD2 matches at 7 bases. The V and J ends lost 4 bases and 2 bases, in that order; junction bases with no gene match: 8. The CDR3 is made up of 16 amino acids. Germline-derived CDR1 and CDR2 are SNHLY and FYNNEI. DNA of the CDR3: TGTGCCAGCAGTGCGTCAACCGGGACTACCTACAATGAGCAGTTCTTC. As protein: CASSASTGTTYNEQFF.

This rearrangement joins TRBV12-3 or TRBV12-4 to TRBJ2-2; possible D gene TRBD1, 6 bases. V was trimmed by 3 bases and J by 8 bases, leaving 7 bases between them. The CDR3 totals 12 residues. CDR3: CASSFGQGELFF. The CDR3 DNA reads TGTGCCAGCAGTTTCGGACAGGGGGAGCTGTTTTTT.

The chain links TRBV11-1 to TRBJ2-5; a weak D match, TRBD1 (6 bases). This CDR3 has 14 amino acids. Trimming took off 5 bases at V and 5 bases at J, with 15 bases between the two ends. The germline V gene has CDR1 SGHAT and CDR2 FQDESV (reference sequence). The CDR3, as DNA: TGTGCCAGCAGCACAACAGGGCCACGGGAGACCCAGTACTTC. As protein: CASSTTGPRETQYF.

The rearrangement joins TRBV10-3 to TRBJ1-5, with D hard to call. CDR1 is ENHRY, CDR2 SYGVKD, per germline. This CDR3 is 12 amino acids long. V was shortened by 3 bases and J by 7 bases, with 7 bases between the two germline ends. The CDR3, as DNA: TGTGCCATCAGTGATGGTTCCCAGCCCCAGCATTTT. It specifies CAISDGSQPQHF.

The chain links TRBV15 to TRBJ2-7, with 7 positions matching TRBD2. CDR3 size: 15 residues. Germline CDR1 and CDR2: LNHNV and YYDKDF (reference sequence). The J segment lost 2 bases and the V segment lost 8 bases, leaving 12 bases of the junction unmatched. For the CDR3, the DNA is TGTGCCACCGCAACCTCGAGCGCGGGGGCCTACGAGCAGTACTTC. Translating gives CATATSSAGAYEQYF.

J is TRBJ2-3 and V is TRBV20-1; D remains ambiguous. V shed 0 bases and J shed 3 bases, with 4 bases lying between them. The germline CDR1 and CDR2 sequences are DFQATT and SNEGSKA (reference sequence). CDR3 length equals 12 residues. The CDR3 here is CSARDGTDTQYF. CDR3 nucleotide sequence: TGCAGTGCTAGAGATGGTACAGATACGCAGTATTTT.

The rearrangement uses TRBV7-6 and TRBJ2-5; 10 nucleotides match TRBD1. The DNA end is a closer match to TRBJ2-1, so the J assignment may be wrong. Germline V lookup: CDR1 SGHVS, CDR2 FNYEAQ. The CDR3 contains 14 residues. CDR3 coding DNA: TGTGCCAGCAGCAGGGGACAGGGGTGGGATGAGCAGTTCTTC. Amino acids: CASSRGQGWDEQFF.

This clonotype was seen ten or more times. The gene calls are TRBV7-6 and TRBJ2-2; the D gene is possibly TRBD1 (6 bases). From germline, CDR1 is SGHVS and CDR2 FNYEAQ. V dropped 6 bases and J dropped 0 bases, with 14 bases sitting between them. The CDR3 runs to 16 residues. The CDR3 nucleotides read TGTGCCAGCAGTTCCCCCCGGACAGCGAACACCGGGGAGCTGTTTTTT. Translation gives CASSSPRTANTGELFF.

This chain joins TRBV7-8 and TRBJ1-1; D possibly corresponds to TRBD1 (5 bases). The CDR3 contains 15 residues. V lost 2 bases to trimming and J lost 0 bases, with 10 bases between them. CDR1 is SGHVS, CDR2 FQNEAQ, per germline. CDR3 region: CASSLSPGMNTEAFF. The CDR3 DNA reads TGTGCCAGCAGCTTAAGTCCAGGGATGAACACTGAAGCTTTCTTT.

This clonotype was observed a handful of times. This chain joins TRBV27 and TRBJ1-5, with D perhaps matching TRBD1 (5 bases). Germline V gene sequence: CDR1 MNHEY, CDR2 SMNVEV (reference sequence). This CDR3 contains 14 residues. V shed 0 bases and J shed 7 bases, with 10 bases lying between them. Written as DNA, the CDR3 is TGTGCCAGCAGTTTATCGAAAGGGGAACAGCCCCAGCATTTT. It encodes CASSLSKGEQPQHF.